Listed below are T cell receptor beta chains from one sample, sequenced in a study of T cell responses to AZD1222 COVID-19 vaccine. Assay used: immunoSEQ multiplex PCR; TCRdb lists only in-frame clones, some missing. The repertoire holds 50,000 or so clones, with 88% as singletons. The sample in question was peripheral blood, obtained on day 0 of AZD1222 vaccination. The receptors derive from an adult in good health. CDR3s include the opening cysteine and the closing phenylalanine or tryptophan. A D gene is named only where the DNA matches it firmly. Where a row states a size, it is once, few, many or the class of an expanded clone; other rows omit it.

cdr3_nt cdr3_aa j_call d_call clone_size v_call
TGTGCCAGCAGCAGACGGGACACTGAAGCTTTCTTT CASSRRDTEAFF TRBJ1-1 . . TRBV7-8
TGTGCCAGCAGGGACAGGGGGCCCCAGAGCGGCTACACCTTC CASRDRGPQSGYTF TRBJ1-2 TRBD1 . TRBV6-5
TGTGCCAGCAGCTTGGCCGGGAGGACCGTCGGGGAGCTGTTTTTT CASSLAGRTVGELFF TRBJ2-2 TRBD2 . TRBV5-4
TGTGCCAGCAGCATGAGAGGGGACAGGGTGAACACCGGGGAGCTGTTTTTT CASSMRGDRVNTGELFF TRBJ2-2 TRBD1 . TRBV7-7
TGTGCCAGCAGCCAAGATAGAGGGTGGACTGAAGCTTTCTTT CASSQDRGWTEAFF TRBJ1-1 . . TRBV3-1/TRBV3-2
TGTGCCAGCAGTTTTGACAGGGTCTATGGCTACACCTTC CASSFDRVYGYTF TRBJ1-2 TRBD1 . TRBV27
TGTGCCAGCAGCTTACAGGGGGGACAGCCGCCAGAGACCCAGTACTTC CASSLQGGQPPETQYF TRBJ2-5 . . TRBV11-2
TGTGCCACCAGCAGAGATCCGGGCCTAGCGGGAGGTGAGCAGTTCTTC CATSRDPGLAGGEQFF TRBJ2-1 TRBD2 . TRBV15
TGTGCCAGCAGCCAAGATCCGACAGGGTACAATGAGCAGTTCTTC CASSQDPTGYNEQFF TRBJ2-1 TRBD1 . TRBV4-2
TGTGCCAGCAGTGAATATTGGGCGGCCTATGGCTACACCTTC CASSEYWAAYGYTF TRBJ1-2 . . TRBV25-1
TGCAGCGTTGTAAGACAGGGGGTCTATGAGCAGTTCTTC CSVVRQGVYEQFF TRBJ2-1 TRBD1 once TRBV29-1
TGTGCCAGCTCGCGGACAGGGCCCGCCTACGAGCAGTACTTC CASSRTGPAYEQYF TRBJ2-7 TRBD1 . TRBV18
TGTGCCAGCAGCTCGTACGACAGGGTTGACGGGGAGCTGTTTTTT CASSSYDRVDGELFF TRBJ2-2 TRBD1 . TRBV3-1/TRBV3-2
TGTGCCAGCAGCTTAGGCGTTAGCGGGCAAGAGACCCAGTACTTC CASSLGVSGQETQYF TRBJ2-5 TRBD2 . TRBV11-3
TGTGCTAGTGGTAAACAGGGGGCAGAACAGCCCCAGCATTTT CASGKQGAEQPQHF TRBJ1-5 TRBD1 . TRBV12-5
TGTGCCAGTAGTATAGATTCACAGTTGCTAGATACGCAGTATTTT CASSIDSQLLDTQYF TRBJ2-3 . . TRBV19
TGTGCCAGCAGTGAAACTAGCGGAAACACCGGGGAGCTGTTTTTT CASSETSGNTGELFF TRBJ2-2 TRBD2 . TRBV2
TGTGCCAGTAGTACCCCAATTTCAATTCTCGGCAATCAGCCCCAGCATTTT CASSTPISILGNQPQHF TRBJ1-5 . . TRBV19
TGTGCCAGCAGTGACACAGATACGCAGTATTTT CASSDTDTQYF TRBJ2-3 . . TRBV6-1
TGTGCCAGCAGCCCGAGGGGGGGACAGGGAGAAGAGACCCAGTACTTC CASSPRGGQGEETQYF TRBJ2-5 TRBD1 . TRBV5-6
TGTGCCAGCAGCCTGGGACAGTCGACCTACGAGCAGTACTTC CASSLGQSTYEQYF TRBJ2-7 TRBD1 . TRBV7-2
TGTGCCAGCAGCCTACTAGCGGGGAGCACAGATACGCAGTATTTT CASSLLAGSTDTQYF TRBJ2-3 TRBD2 . TRBV3-1/TRBV3-2
TGTGCCAGCAGCTTACGTGACGGCTATGGCTACACCTTC CASSLRDGYGYTF TRBJ1-2 . . TRBV7-9
TGTGCCAGCAAGAGTTCGGGAACCCACTCCTACGAGCAGTACTTC CASKSSGTHSYEQYF TRBJ2-7 . . TRBV6-5
TGTGCCAGCAGCTCAGGACTAGCGGGAGGGTTTGAGCAGTTCTTC CASSSGLAGGFEQFF TRBJ2-1 TRBD2 . TRBV6-5
TGTGCCACCAGACCGACTAGCGGGAGCTCAGATACGCAGTATTTT CATRPTSGSSDTQYF TRBJ2-3 TRBD2 . TRBV24-1
TGTGCCAGCAGCCCATACCGACTAGCGGGAGGTCAAGATACGCAGTATTTT CASSPYRLAGGQDTQYF TRBJ2-3 TRBD2 . TRBV6-2/TRBV6-3
TGTGCCAGCAGTGAGCAGGGGGCCGGCACTGAAGCTTTCTTT CASSEQGAGTEAFF TRBJ1-1 TRBD1 . TRBV25-1
TGTGCCAGCAGTTTAGACGACAGGGTCGGCTACACCTTC CASSLDDRVGYTF TRBJ1-2 TRBD1 few TRBV12-3/TRBV12-4
TGTGCCAGTAAGCCCCGGGACAGCTCCTACGAGCAGTACTTC CASKPRDSSYEQYF TRBJ2-7 TRBD1 . TRBV19
TGTGCCAGCAGCGGGACAGGGGCTGAAAAACTGTTTTTT CASSGTGAEKLFF TRBJ1-4 TRBD1 . TRBV12-3/TRBV12-4
TGTGCCAGCAGCCAAGATAATCTTCGGTTTTCACCCCTCCACTTT CASSQDNLRFSPLHF TRBJ1-6 . . TRBV14
TGCAGTGCTAGAGATGAAAGGACCCAGTACTTC CSARDERTQYF TRBJ2-5 . . TRBV20-1
TGTGCCAGCAGTCCCGGGACAGGGTCCGGCACAGATACGCAGTATTTT CASSPGTGSGTDTQYF TRBJ2-3 TRBD1 . TRBV27
TGTGCCAGCAGCTTCGAGGCGGGAGCCTACAATGAGCAGTTCTTC CASSFEAGAYNEQFF TRBJ2-1 TRBD2 . TRBV7-9
TGTGCCAGTAGTATAGGGCCTACCTACGAGCAGTACTTC CASSIGPTYEQYF TRBJ2-7 . few TRBV19
TGTGCCAGCAGGGAAACTATCGACAGTTACGAGCAGTACTTC CASRETIDSYEQYF TRBJ2-7 . . TRBV2
TGCAGCGTTGACGTTACAGGGAAAGAGACCCAGTACTTC CSVDVTGKETQYF TRBJ2-5 . . TRBV29-1
TGTGCCAGCAGTTACCTGAATTCACCCCTCCACTTT CASSYLNSPLHF TRBJ1-6 . . TRBV6-5
TGTGCCAGCAGTGCCTCTGGACTGAGAGCCAAAGAGACCCAGTACTTC CASSASGLRAKETQYF TRBJ2-5 . . TRBV25-1
TGTGCCAGCACCGCCCTTCAGTCCATCACTGAAGCTTTCTTT CASTALQSITEAFF TRBJ1-1 . once TRBV18
TGCAGCGTTGACCTCATGGGGGGTGGAAACACCATATATTTT CSVDLMGGGNTIYF TRBJ1-3 . . TRBV29-1
TGTGCCAGCACCCTGGGACAGGGGGCCGGCACAGATACGCAGTATTTT CASTLGQGAGTDTQYF TRBJ2-3 . . TRBV21-1
TGTGCCTGGAGTAGGACAGGATCAACTAATGAAAAACTGTTTTTT CAWSRTGSTNEKLFF TRBJ1-4 TRBD1 . TRBV30